This TCR beta chain stems from a study of T cells in Graves' hyperthyroidism and ophthalmopathy (dated 2019 in TCRdb). For the study in its entirety: Peripheral blood samples were taken at the time of initial diagnosis, prior to any treatment. Prospective prediction of ophthalmopathy was tested in an independent validation cohort consisting of roughly 20 hyperthyroidism patients and around 16 patients who later progressed to ophthalmopathy. The roughly 94 discovery patients were randomly split 7:3 into training and test sets. TCR V-J signatures able to tell the groups apart were searched for in a discovery cohort of 100 patients, of whom more than 40 had Graves' ophthalmopathy and more than 55 had stable Graves' hyperthyroidism. According to the paper, TCR Vbeta CDR3 sequencing was carried out on more than 120 peripheral blood samples, which came from 40 to 45 ophthalmopathy, 70 to 80 hyperthyroidism and roughly 17 progressor patients. Thyroid tissue and blood T-cell repertoires from six Graves' hyperthyroidism patients were also compared in the study. Following sampling, methimazole starting at 30 mg daily was given to hyperthyroidism patients, and high-dose intravenous methylprednisolone was given to ophthalmopathy patients. Study-wide conclusions, independent of this receptor: Sample size was not statistically predetermined, and blinding of investigators to group allocation was not performed. A model built on a 13 V-J signature distinguished ophthalmopathy from stable hyperthyroidism, reaching roughly 88% sensitivity and under 84% specificity in cross-validation and 80%/75% in testing. Most expanded thyroid clonotypes (frequency above 0.001) were also detected in blood, suggesting blood repertoires may reflect thyroid immune responses. In validation, progression to ophthalmopathy was predicted by the model with around 71% sensitivity and under 85% specificity, a median of about 6 months before onset.

The CDR3 spans 16 residues, from the cysteine through the phenylalanine. CDR3 DNA only is kept here, 48 bases in frame from base 1. V loses 6 bases of germline sequence and J loses 0 bases, and the interval between the two ends is 15 bases. Based on the germline V gene, the CDR1 and CDR2 sequences are SGHTA and FQGNSA. TCR beta CDR3 regions were amplified from RNA transcripts. The first round of RT-PCR for the TCR CDR3 was performed with the HTBI primer set and the Qiagen OneStep RT-PCR kit. The libraries were constructed in a second round of multiplex PCR and then size-selected and purified. The libraries were sequenced on an Illumina HiSeq2000 using paired-end 100 bp reads. The original methods were these. SOAPnuke was used to process the raw data, with reads discarded if the reads contained adapters or uncalled bases, had a mean Phred below 15, or lacked an exact constant-primer or identifier match. COPE v1.2.5 was used to merge the high-quality paired reads, and each unique nucleotide sequence was defined as a clonotype. MiTCR v1.1 was used to align clonotypes to the IMGT TRBV, TRBD and TRBJ reference segments. Analysis was restricted to V-J combinations with a frequency above 0.0001, which covered 99% to 99.2% of repertoires. A TCS score was defined as the ratio of F50 (clonal expansion) to E x V (chaos), with BLOSUM62-based TCRdist applied between CDR3 peptides within each V-J. Welch's t-statistics and random forest reduced 514 V-J features to 10 to 15, which were used in a naive Bayes classifier (R e1071). The similarity between thyroid and blood repertoires was quantified using the Morisita-Horn index. Clones were called with MiXCR by TCRdb after fastp trimmed the public reads at Q25, and only in-frame beta chains were retained. Every distinct CDR3 protein forms one entry, paired with its most common genes and DNA. The V and J calls follow TCRdb's processing rather than the paper's. Across this sample there are fewer than 110,000 distinct CDR3 sequences, with approximately 48% seen only once. The top ten clonotypes cover about a quarter of the sample.

On this clonotype itself: Its antigen has not been determined. Qualities for individual bases were not recorded, and no much larger clone is one base off.

Stable Graves' hyperthyroidism was defined as no progression to ophthalmopathy during 18 months of follow-up. The hyperthyroidism patients were between 18 and 65 years old and newly diagnosed, with a disease duration of less than 2 months. Exclusion was applied to patients with uncontrolled infections, other autoimmune diseases, pregnancy or lactation. Clinical symptoms, serum thyroxine and TRAb, thyroid ultrasound, and orbital computed tomography formed the basis for the diagnoses. Ficoll-Paque density gradient centrifugation was used to isolate PBMCs from around 10 ml of fresh peripheral blood. Total RNA was extracted with Trizol reagent, and quality was checked on an Agilent 2100 Bioanalyzer.

The source of this sequence is a man in his forties with Graves' hyperthyroidism. The material sequenced was blood. The chain is made from TRBV7-2 and TRBJ1-5, with a weak D call of TRBD1 (5 bases match). The CDR3 reads as follows: CASSVTDVYSNQPQHF. The bases read TGTGCCAGCAGTGTGACAGACGTTTATAGCAATCAGCCCCAGCATTTT.